This T cell receptor (beta chain) was recorded in a study of cytomegalovirus exposure and HLA in healthy donors. With regard to this clone: Its target is not known.

Study-wide results and caveats: Accurate predictions that matched the HLA-A and HLA-B alleles of most subjects were reportedly made from TCR beta sequences.

Use of 60 Vbeta and 13 Jbeta primers characterized the PCR. Method: immunoSEQ multiplex PCR; TCRdb's copy keeps in-frame clones and lacks some. The sample consists of approximately 210,000 clones, around 87% of them appearing once. The sample comprised PBMCs. The clonotype originates from a man aged 30 to 45 in good health and CMV-seronegative.

CDR3 bases: TGTGCCAGTAAGGAGAAGAAAGCGTCGTACAATGAGCAGTTCTTC. It is translated as CASKEKKASYNEQFF. The chain employs TRBV19 and TRBJ2-1; no firm D call. This CDR3 region has 15 residues. V was shortened by 7 bases and J by 4 bases, with 17 bases between the two germline ends. Germline V gives CDR1 LNHDA, CDR2 SQIVND (reference sequence).